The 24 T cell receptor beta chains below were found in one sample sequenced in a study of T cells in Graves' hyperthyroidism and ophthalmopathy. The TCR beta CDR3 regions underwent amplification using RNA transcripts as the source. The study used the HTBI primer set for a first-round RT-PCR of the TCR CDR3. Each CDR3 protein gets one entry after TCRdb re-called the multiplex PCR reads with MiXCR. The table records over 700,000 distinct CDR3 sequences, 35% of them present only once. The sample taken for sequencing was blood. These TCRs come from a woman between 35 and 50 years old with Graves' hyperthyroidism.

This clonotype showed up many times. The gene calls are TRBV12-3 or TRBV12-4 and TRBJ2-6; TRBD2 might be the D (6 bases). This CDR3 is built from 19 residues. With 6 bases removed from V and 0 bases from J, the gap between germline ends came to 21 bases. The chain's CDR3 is CASSPRAYRGDSGANVLTF. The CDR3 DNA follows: TGTGCCAGCAGCCCAAGGGCATATCGCGGGGACTCTGGGGCCAACGTCCTGACTTTC.

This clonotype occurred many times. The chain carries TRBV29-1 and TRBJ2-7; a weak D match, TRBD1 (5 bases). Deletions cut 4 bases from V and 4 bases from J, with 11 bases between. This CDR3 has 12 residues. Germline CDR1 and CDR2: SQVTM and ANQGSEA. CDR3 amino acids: CSVAGQGYEQYF. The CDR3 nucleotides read TGCAGCGTTGCGGGCCAGGGTTACGAGCAGTACTTC.

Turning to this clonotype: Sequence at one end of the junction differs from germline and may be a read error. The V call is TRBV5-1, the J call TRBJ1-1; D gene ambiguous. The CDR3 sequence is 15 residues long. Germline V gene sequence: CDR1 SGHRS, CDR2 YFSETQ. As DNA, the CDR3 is TGTGCCAGCAGCTTGGTCGACACGGGAGTCACTGAAGCTTTCTTT. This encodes CASSLVDTGVTEAFF.

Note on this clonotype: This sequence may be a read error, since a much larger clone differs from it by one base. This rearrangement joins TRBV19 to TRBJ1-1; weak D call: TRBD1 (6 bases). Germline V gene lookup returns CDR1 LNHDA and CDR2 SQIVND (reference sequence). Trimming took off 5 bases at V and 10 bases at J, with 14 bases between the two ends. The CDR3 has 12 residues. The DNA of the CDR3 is TGTGCCAGTAGTTTACGGAGAGGGGGAGCTTTCTTT. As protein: CASSLRRGGAFF. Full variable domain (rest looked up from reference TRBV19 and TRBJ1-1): DGGITQSPKYLFRKEGQNVTLSCEQNLNHDAMYWYRQDPGQGLRLIYYSQIVNDFQKGDIAEGYSVSREKKESFPLTVTSAQKNPTAFYLCASSLRRGGAFFGQGTRLTVV.

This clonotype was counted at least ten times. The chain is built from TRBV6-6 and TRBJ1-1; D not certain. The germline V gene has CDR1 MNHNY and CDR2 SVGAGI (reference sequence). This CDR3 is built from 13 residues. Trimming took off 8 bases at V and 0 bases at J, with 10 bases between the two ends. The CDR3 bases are TGTGCCAGCGGCCAAGTATTGAACACTGAAGCTTTCTTT. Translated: CASGQVLNTEAFF.

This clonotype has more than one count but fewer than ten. CDR3 in amino acids: CASSLRASGLPYEQYF. The CDR3 DNA follows: TGTGCCAGCAGTTTAAGGGCTAGCGGACTCCCCTACGAGCAGTACTTC. The rearrangement joins TRBV2 to TRBJ2-7; 7 bases agree with TRBD2. V shed 5 bases, J shed 2 bases, and the junction held 12 bases outside the gene matches. From germline, CDR1 is SNHLY and CDR2 FYNNEI. The CDR3 loop spans 16 amino acids.

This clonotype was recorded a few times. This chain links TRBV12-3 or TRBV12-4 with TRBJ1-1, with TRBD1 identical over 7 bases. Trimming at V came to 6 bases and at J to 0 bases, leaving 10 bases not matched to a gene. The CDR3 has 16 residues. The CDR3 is CASRPRTGAMNTEAFF. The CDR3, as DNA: TGTGCCAGCAGACCGCGTACAGGGGCGATGAACACTGAAGCTTTCTTT.

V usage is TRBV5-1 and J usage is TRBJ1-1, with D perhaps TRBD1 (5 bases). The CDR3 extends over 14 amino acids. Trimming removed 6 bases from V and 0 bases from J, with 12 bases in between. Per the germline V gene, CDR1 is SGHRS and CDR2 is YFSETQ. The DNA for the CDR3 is TGCGCCAGCACTTCTGCGGGGGTGAACACTGAAGCTTTCTTT. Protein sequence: CASTSAGVNTEAFF. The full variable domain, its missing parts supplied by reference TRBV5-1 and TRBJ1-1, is KAGVTQTPRYLIKTRGQQVTLSCSPISGHRSVSWYQQTPGQGLQFLFEYFSETQRNKGNFPGRFSGRQFSNSRSEMNVSTLELGDSALYLCASTSAGVNTEAFFGQGTRLTVV.

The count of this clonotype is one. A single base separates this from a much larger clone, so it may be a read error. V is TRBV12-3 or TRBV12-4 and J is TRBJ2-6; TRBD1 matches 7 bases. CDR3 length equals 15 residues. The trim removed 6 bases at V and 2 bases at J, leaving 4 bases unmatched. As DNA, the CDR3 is TGTGCCAGCAGATATACAGGGGCTGGGGCCAACGTCCTGACTTTC. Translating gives CASRYTGAGANVLTF.

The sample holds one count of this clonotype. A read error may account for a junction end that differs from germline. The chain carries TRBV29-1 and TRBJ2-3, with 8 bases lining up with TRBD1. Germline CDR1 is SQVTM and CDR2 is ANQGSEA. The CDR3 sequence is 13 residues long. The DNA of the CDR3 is TGCAGCGTTGGACAGGGGTGGGCAGATACGCGGTATTTT. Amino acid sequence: CSVGQGWADTRYF.

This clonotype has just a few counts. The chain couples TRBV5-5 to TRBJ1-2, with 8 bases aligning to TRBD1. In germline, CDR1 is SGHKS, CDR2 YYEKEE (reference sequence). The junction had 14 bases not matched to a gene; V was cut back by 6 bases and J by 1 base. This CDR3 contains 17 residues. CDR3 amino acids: CASKRQGTISINYGYTF. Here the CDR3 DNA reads TGTGCCAGCAAGAGACAGGGGACGATTTCAATTAACTATGGCTACACCTTC. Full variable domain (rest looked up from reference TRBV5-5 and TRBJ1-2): DAGVTQSPTHLIKTRGQQVTLRCSPISGHKSVSWYQQVLGQGPQFIFQYYEKEERGRGNFPDRFSARQFPNYSSELNVNALLLGDSALYLCASKRQGTISINYGYTFGSGTRLTVV.

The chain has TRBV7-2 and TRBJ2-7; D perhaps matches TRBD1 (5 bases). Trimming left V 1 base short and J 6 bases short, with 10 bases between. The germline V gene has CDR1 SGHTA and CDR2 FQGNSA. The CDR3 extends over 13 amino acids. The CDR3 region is CASSLGQLGEQYF. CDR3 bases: TGTGCCAGCAGCTTAGGACAGTTGGGCGAGCAGTACTTC.

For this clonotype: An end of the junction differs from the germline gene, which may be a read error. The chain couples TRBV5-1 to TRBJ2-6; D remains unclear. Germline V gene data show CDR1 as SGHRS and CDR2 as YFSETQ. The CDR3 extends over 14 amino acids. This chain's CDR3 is CAGSSPSGANVLTF. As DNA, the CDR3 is TGCGCCGGCAGCTCCCCCTCTGGGGCCAACGTCCTGACTTTC.

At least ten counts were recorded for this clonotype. The CDR3 DNA sequence: TGTGCCAGCACCCCCCCAGCGAACACTGAAGCTTTCTTT. Translation gives CASTPPANTEAFF. The gene calls are TRBV28 and TRBJ1-1; D remains unclear. The CDR3 sequence is 13 residues long. Per germline, CDR1 MDHEN and CDR2 SYDVKM. Deletions cut 7 bases from V and 1 base from J, with 10 bases between.

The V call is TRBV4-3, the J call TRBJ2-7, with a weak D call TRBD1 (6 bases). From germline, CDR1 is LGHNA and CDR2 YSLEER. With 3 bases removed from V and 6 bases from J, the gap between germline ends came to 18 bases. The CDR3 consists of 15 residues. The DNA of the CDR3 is TGCGCCAGCAGCCAGTGGGGTGGACAGCGAGGCGAGCAGTACTTC. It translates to CASSQWGGQRGEQYF.

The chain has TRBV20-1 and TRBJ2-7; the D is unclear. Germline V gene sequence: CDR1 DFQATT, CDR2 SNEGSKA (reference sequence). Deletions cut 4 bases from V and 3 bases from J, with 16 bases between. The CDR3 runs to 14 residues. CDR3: CSATPPRSFYEQYF. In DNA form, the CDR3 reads TGCAGTGCTACGCCCCCCCGGTCTTTCTACGAGCAGTACTTC.

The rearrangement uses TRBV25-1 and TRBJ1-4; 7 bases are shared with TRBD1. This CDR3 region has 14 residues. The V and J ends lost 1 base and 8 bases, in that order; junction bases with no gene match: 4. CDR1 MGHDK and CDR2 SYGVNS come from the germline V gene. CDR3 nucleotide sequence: TGTGCCAGCAGTGAATCCAACAGGGGCGAAAAACTGTTTTTT. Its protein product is CASSESNRGEKLFF.

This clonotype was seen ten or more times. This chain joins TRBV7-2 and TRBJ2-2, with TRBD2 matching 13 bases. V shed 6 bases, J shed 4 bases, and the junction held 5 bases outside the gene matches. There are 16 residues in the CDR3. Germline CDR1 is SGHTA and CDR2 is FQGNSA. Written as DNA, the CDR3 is TGTGCCAGCAGTCGACTAGCGGGAGGCGTCACCGGGGAGCTGTTTTTT. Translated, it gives CASSRLAGGVTGELFF.

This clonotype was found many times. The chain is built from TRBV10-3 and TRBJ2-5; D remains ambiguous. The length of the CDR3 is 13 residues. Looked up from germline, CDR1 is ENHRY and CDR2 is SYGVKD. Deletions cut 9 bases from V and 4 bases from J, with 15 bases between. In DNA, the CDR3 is TGTGCCATTACAAGCGCCTATCGAGAGACCCAGTACTTC. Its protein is CAITSAYRETQYF.

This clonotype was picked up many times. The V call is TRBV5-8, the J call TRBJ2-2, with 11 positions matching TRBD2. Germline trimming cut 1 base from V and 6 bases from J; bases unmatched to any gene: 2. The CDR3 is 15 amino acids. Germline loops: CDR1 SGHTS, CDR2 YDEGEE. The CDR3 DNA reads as TGTGCCAGCAGCTTGAGGGGACTAGCGGCCGGGGAGCTGTTTTTT. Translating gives CASSLRGLAAGELFF. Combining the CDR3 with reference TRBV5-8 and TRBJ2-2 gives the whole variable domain EAGVTQSPTHLIKTRGQQATLRCSPISGHTSVYWYQQALGLGLQFLLWYDEGEERNRGNFPPRFSGRQFPNYSSELNVNALELEDSALYLCASSLRGLAAGELFFGEGSRLTVL.

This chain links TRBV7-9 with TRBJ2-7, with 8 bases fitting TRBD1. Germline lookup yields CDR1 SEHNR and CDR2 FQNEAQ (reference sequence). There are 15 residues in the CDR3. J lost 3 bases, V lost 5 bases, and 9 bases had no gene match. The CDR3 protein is CASSPEWDRNYEQYF. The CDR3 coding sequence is TGTGCCAGCAGCCCAGAGTGGGACAGGAACTACGAGCAGTACTTC.

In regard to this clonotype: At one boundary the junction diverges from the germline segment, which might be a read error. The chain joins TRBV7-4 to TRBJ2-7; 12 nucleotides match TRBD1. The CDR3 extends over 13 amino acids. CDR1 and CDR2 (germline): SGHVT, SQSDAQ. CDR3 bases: TGTGCCAGCAGCGTAGAGGGACAGGGGGCCTTGGTCTTC. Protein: CASSVEGQGALVF. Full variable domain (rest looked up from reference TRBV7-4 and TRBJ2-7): GAGVSQSPRYKVAKRGRDVALRCDSISGHVTLYWYRQTLGQGSEVLTYSQSDAQRDKSGRPSGRFSAERPERSVSTLKIQRTEQGDSAVYLCASSVEGQGALVFGPGTRLTVT.

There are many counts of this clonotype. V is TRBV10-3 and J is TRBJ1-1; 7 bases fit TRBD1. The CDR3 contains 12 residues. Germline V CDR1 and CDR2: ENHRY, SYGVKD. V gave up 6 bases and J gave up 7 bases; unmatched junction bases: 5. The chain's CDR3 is CAISPGQNEAFF. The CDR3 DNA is TGTGCCATCAGCCCGGGACAGAATGAAGCTTTCTTT.

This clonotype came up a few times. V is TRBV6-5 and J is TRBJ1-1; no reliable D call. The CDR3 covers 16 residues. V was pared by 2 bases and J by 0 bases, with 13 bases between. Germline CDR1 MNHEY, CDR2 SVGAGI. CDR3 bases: TGTGCCAGCAGTTACAGGGCAGGCCGGATGAACACTGAAGCTTTCTTT. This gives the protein CASSYRAGRMNTEAFF.